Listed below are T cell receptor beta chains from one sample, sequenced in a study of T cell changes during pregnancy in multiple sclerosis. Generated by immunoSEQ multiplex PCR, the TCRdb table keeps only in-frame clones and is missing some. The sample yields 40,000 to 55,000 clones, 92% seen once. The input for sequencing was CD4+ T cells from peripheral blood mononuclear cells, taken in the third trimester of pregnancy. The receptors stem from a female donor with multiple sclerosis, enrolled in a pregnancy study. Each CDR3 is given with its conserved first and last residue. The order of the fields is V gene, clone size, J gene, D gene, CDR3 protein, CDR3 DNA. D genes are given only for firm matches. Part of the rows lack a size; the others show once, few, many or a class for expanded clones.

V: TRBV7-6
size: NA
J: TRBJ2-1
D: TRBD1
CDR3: CASSPTRDRNEQFF
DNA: TGTGCCAGCAGCCCAACCCGGGACAGGAACGAGCAGTTCTTC

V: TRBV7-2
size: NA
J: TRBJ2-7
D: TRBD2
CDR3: CASSLGGGGAEQYF
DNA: TGTGCCAGCAGCTTAGGAGGCGGGGGGGCCGAGCAGTACTTC

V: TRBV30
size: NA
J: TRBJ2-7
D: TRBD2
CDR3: CAWSVIGGKRGANLDYEQYF
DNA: TGTGCCTGGAGTGTAATCGGCGGGAAGCGGGGGGCTAACCTTGACTACGAGCAGTACTTC

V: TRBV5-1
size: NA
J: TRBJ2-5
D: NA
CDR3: CASSLDGQLQETQYF
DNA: TGCGCCAGCAGCTTGGACGGACAGTTACAAGAGACCCAGTACTTC

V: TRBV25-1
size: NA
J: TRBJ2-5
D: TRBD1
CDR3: CATLPGQGYQETQYF
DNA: TGTGCCACCCTGCCGGGACAGGGGTACCAAGAGACCCAGTACTTC

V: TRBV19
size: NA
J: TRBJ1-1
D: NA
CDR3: CASSGLSSEAFF
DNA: TGTGCCAGTAGTGGCCTCTCATCTGAAGCTTTCTTT

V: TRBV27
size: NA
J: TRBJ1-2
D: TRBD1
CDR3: CASSRGTAYGYTF
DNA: TGTGCCAGCAGTCGCGGGACAGCCTATGGCTACACCTTC

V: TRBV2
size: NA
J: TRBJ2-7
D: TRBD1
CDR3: CASHYRGVEEQYF
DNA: TGTGCCAGCCACTACAGGGGAGTCGAAGAGCAGTACTTC

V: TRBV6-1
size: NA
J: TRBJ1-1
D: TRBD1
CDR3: CASSTGQGGSFF
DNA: TGTGCCAGCAGTACCGGACAGGGTGGGTCTTTCTTT

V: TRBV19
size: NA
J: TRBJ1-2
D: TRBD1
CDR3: CASTGTGENYGYTF
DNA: TGTGCCAGTACCGGGACAGGGGAGAACTATGGCTACACCTTC

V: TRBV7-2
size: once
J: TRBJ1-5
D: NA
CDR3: CASSLGEHSNQPQHF
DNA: TGTGCCAGCAGCTTAGGCGAGCACAGCAATCAGCCCCAGCATTTT

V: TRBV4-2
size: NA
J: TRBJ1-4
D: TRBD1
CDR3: CASSHTGGGEKLFF
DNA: TGTGCCAGCAGCCACACAGGGGGCGGTGAAAAACTGTTTTTT

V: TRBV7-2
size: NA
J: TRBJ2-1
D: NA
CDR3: CASSLRPGGGNNEQFF
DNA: TGTGCCAGCAGCTTAAGGCCTGGGGGCGGAAACAATGAGCAGTTCTTC

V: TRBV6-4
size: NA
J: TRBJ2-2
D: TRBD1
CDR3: CASRQGPNTGELFF
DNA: TGTGCCAGCAGACAGGGGCCGAACACCGGGGAGCTGTTTTTT

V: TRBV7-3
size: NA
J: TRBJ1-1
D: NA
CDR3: CASSLMRNTEAFF
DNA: TGTGCCAGCAGCTTGATGCGGAACACTGAAGCTTTCTTT

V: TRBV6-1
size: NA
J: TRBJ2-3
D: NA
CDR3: CASTEADLGTQYF
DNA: TGTGCCAGCACCGAGGCTGATCTCGGTACGCAGTATTTT

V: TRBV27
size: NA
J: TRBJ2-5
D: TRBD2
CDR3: CASRSSGGAGETQYF
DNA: TGTGCCAGCCGAAGTAGCGGGGGGGCCGGGGAGACCCAGTACTTC

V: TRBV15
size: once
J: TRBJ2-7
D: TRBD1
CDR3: CATSRSRGLGEQYF
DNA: TGTGCCACCAGCAGAAGCAGGGGGCTAGGGGAGCAGTACTTC

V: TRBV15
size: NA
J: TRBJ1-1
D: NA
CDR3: CATLPGGASTGTEAFF
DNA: TGTGCCACCCTCCCCGGGGGGGCCTCAACCGGCACTGAAGCTTTCTTT

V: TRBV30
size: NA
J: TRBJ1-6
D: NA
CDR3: CAWSNRDNSPLHF
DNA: TGTGCCTGGAGTAACAGGGATAATTCACCCCTCCACTTT

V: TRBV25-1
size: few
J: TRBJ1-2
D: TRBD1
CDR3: CASSERTGLNYGYTF
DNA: TGTGCCAGCAGTGAACGGACAGGTCTCAACTATGGCTACACCTTC

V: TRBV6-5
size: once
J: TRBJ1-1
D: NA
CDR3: CASSPFLQAPFEAFF
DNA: TGTGCCAGCAGTCCTTTTTTACAGGCTCCCTTTGAAGCTTTCTTT

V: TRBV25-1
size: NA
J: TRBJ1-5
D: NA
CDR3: CASSGPGAQHF
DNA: TGTGCCAGCAGTGGTCCGGGGGCCCAGCATTTT